This passage covers 19 T cell receptor beta chains from one sample sequenced in a study of shared clonotypes between healthy human individuals. Only in-frame clones appear in the TCRdb table, and some are missing; sequencing was by immunoSEQ multiplex PCR. The data contain around 1,100,000 clones, roughly 77% of them singletons. Specimen: memory CD4+ T cells from PBMCs. This sample's subset: CD45RA-negative fraction. Source of these receptors: a man between 18 and 35 years old in good health. Some clones in this sample may be carry-over from other donors' samples.

The genes are TRBV2 and TRBJ1-2; perhaps TRBD1 as D (6 bases). V lost 6 bases to trimming and J lost 12 bases, with 26 bases between them. CDR3 length equals 15 residues. Per the germline V gene, CDR1 is SNHLY and CDR2 is FYNNEI. The CDR3 sequence is CASSATRPGTRADTF. CDR3 DNA: TGTGCCAGCAGCGCCACACGGCCGGGGACAAGGGCCGACACCTTC.

This rearrangement joins TRBV2 to TRBJ2-7, with 7 bases aligning to TRBD1. This CDR3 is built from 15 residues. In germline, CDR1 is SNHLY, CDR2 FYNNEI. Trimming at V came to 8 bases and at J to 0 bases, leaving 10 bases not matched to a gene. The CDR3 protein is CASRSGQEPSYEQYF. CDR3 bases: TGTGCCAGCCGAAGCGGACAGGAACCCTCCTACGAGCAGTACTTC.

This clone has just a few counts. V is TRBV27 and J is TRBJ2-7; the D is unclear. CDR1 and CDR2 from the germline V gene are MNHEY and SMNVEV (reference sequence). V lost 8 bases and J 3 bases, leaving 2 bases between the germline ends. The CDR3 is 9 residues long. In nucleotides, the CDR3 is TGTGCCAGCCGCTACGAGCAGTACTTC. Its translation: CASRYEQYF.

The rearrangement links TRBV28 to TRBJ2-3; D unclear. The CDR3 length is 14 residues. CDR1 is MDHEN and CDR2 is SYDVKM in the germline V gene. V lost 2 bases, J lost 0 bases, and 6 bases lay in between. The CDR3 nucleotides read TGTGCCAGCAGTTTAATGTTGAGCACAGATACGCAGTATTTT. The encoded protein is CASSLMLSTDTQYF.

CDR3 sequence reads: CASSPPTAWGTGELFF. The CDR3, as DNA: TGTGCCAGCTCACCTCCAACCGCGTGGGGAACCGGGGAGCTGTTTTTT. The chain recombines TRBV18 with TRBJ2-2; D not resolved. Germline assignment: CDR1 KGHSH and CDR2 LQKENI. The CDR3 totals 16 residues. The V end was cut by 3 bases, the J end by 5 bases, with 16 bases between.

The V gene is TRBV18, the J gene TRBJ2-7; 7 bases are a match to TRBD2. V shed 6 bases and J 7 bases; nucleotides not matched to a gene: 21. Germline V gene lookup returns CDR1 KGHSH and CDR2 LQKENI. The CDR3 is 17 amino acids. The CDR3 spells CASSQTVRTRAAEEQYF. In DNA, the CDR3 is TGTGCCAGCTCCCAAACCGTGAGGACTAGAGCGGCTGAGGAGCAGTACTTC.

This clone was detected a few times. The chain carries TRBV2 and TRBJ2-1, with 8 bases that match TRBD2. V lost 6 bases to trimming and J lost 6 bases; unmatched junction nucleotides: 10. Germline-derived CDR1 and CDR2 are SNHLY and FYNNEI. This CDR3 has 15 residues. CDR3 DNA: TGTGCCAGCAGGACCGGACTAGCAGCCGCCAATGAGCAGTTCTTC. This translates into CASRTGLAAANEQFF.

V and J are TRBV11-2 and TRBJ2-7, with 12 bases identical to TRBD1. From germline, CDR1 is SGHAT and CDR2 FQNNGV. This CDR3 comprises 18 residues. Trimming at V came to 6 bases and at J to 1 base, leaving 13 bases not matched to a gene. The CDR3 here is CASRQPGQGASKSYEQYF. CDR3 sequence (DNA): TGTGCCAGCAGACAACCGGGACAGGGGGCATCCAAATCCTACGAGCAGTACTTC.

The rearrangement uses TRBV23-1 and TRBJ2-7; D is uncertain. TRBV23-1 is known as an ORF, though its function is uncertain. The V and J ends lost 8 bases and 3 bases respectively, with 17 bases between them. The CDR3 extends over 14 amino acids. This CDR3 reads CASYHGILVYEQYF. The CDR3 nucleotides are TGCGCCAGCTACCACGGAATCTTAGTCTACGAGCAGTACTTC.

The V and J genes are TRBV4-2 and TRBJ2-5; 9 bases are a match to TRBD2. Trimming removed 1 base from V and 5 bases from J; junction bases left unmatched: 8. Germline assignment: CDR1 LGHNA and CDR2 YNFKEQ. This CDR3 has 16 amino acids. CDR3 DNA: TGTGCCAGCAGCCAAGGGGCGGGAGGGCCGAGTGAGACCCAGTACTTC. Encoded protein: CASSQGAGGPSETQYF.

The chain is built from TRBV29-1 and TRBJ1-4; D possibly corresponds to TRBD1 (5 bases). The CDR3 runs to 13 residues. V lost 7 bases, J lost 4 bases, and 13 bases lay in between. Germline CDR1 reads SQVTM; CDR2 reads ANQGSEA. CDR3 in DNA: TGCAGCGCCGCGGGAGACAGTAATGAAAAACTGTTTTTT. Encoded protein: CSAAGDSNEKLFF.

The chain employs TRBV14 and TRBJ2-5; 10 bases map to TRBD1. CDR3 length: 15 residues. Germline CDR1 is SGHDN and CDR2 is FVKESK. After removal of 4 bases from V and 1 base from J, the junction contained 3 bases not matched to a gene. In DNA, the CDR3 is TGTGCCAGCAGCCTGTGGACAGGGGGCCAAGAGACCCAGTACTTC. Translation: CASSLWTGGQETQYF.

The chain uses TRBV29-1 and TRBJ2-4, with 7 bases fitting TRBD2. The CDR3 runs to 14 residues. V lost 6 bases to trimming and J lost 1 base; unmatched junction nucleotides: 6. Germline CDR1 and CDR2: SQVTM and ANQGSEA. As DNA, the CDR3 is TGCAGCGTAGCGGGACCCGGGGCCAAAAACATTCAGTACTTC. Translated, it gives CSVAGPGAKNIQYF.

The J gene is TRBJ1-1, the V gene TRBV20-1, with 7 bases that match TRBD1. Unmatched junction bases numbered 6, after V lost 3 bases and J lost 11 bases. Looked up from germline, CDR1 is DFQATT and CDR2 is SNEGSKA (reference sequence). There are 11 residues in the CDR3. CDR3 amino acids: CSASRQGWAFF. The CDR3 nucleotides read TGCAGTGCTAGTCGACAGGGATGGGCTTTCTTT.

This clone was seen once. The genes are TRBV25-1 and TRBJ2-1; no clear D gene. The V gene lost 7 bases and the J gene lost 8 bases, with 15 bases spanning the gap. In germline, CDR1 is MGHDK, CDR2 SYGVNS. This CDR3 has 13 amino acids. In nucleotides, the CDR3 is TGTGCCAGCACTAGGCTACTTGTTGATGAGCAGTTCTTC. Amino acid sequence: CASTRLLVDEQFF.

J is TRBJ2-7 and V is TRBV6-5; 12 bases align to TRBD2. Germline CDR1 is MNHEY and CDR2 is SVGAGI. The CDR3 has 15 residues. The ends lost 6 bases at V and 6 bases at J; junction bases unmatched: 9. CDR3 DNA sequence: TGTGCCAGCAGGACTAGCGGGAGAGGTACGGGCGAGCAGTACTTC. Amino acids: CASRTSGRGTGEQYF.

The V call is TRBV5-1, the J call TRBJ2-3; unclear D gene. The CDR3 runs to 14 residues. CDR1 and CDR2 from the germline V gene are SGHRS and YFSETQ. V shed 4 bases and J shed 14 bases, with 23 bases lying between them. CDR3: CASSEGPSARSPYF. In nucleotides, the CDR3 is TGCGCCAGCAGCGAAGGCCCCAGCGCCCGCAGTCCGTATTTT.

With respect to this clone: This CDR3 is also generated by other DNA sequences in the sample. V and J are TRBV10-3 and TRBJ2-6; either TRBD1 or TRBD2 may supply D (5 bases each). The germline V gene encodes CDR1 ENHRY and CDR2 SYGVKD. V lost 6 bases to trimming and J lost 4 bases, with 10 bases between them. The CDR3 length is 14 residues. CDR3: CAISEGLGANVLTF. For the CDR3, the DNA is TGTGCCATCAGCGAGGGGTTAGGGGCCAACGTCCTGACTTTC.

The chain has TRBV2 and TRBJ2-7; no firm D call. Germline CDR1 reads SNHLY; CDR2 reads FYNNEI. The CDR3 has 13 amino acids. Trimming shortened V by 5 bases and J by 4 bases, and 12 bases separated the two germline ends. The DNA for the CDR3 is TGTGCCAGCAGTCCCGAGCGAGGATACGAGCAGTACTTC. Amino acid sequence: CASSPERGYEQYF.